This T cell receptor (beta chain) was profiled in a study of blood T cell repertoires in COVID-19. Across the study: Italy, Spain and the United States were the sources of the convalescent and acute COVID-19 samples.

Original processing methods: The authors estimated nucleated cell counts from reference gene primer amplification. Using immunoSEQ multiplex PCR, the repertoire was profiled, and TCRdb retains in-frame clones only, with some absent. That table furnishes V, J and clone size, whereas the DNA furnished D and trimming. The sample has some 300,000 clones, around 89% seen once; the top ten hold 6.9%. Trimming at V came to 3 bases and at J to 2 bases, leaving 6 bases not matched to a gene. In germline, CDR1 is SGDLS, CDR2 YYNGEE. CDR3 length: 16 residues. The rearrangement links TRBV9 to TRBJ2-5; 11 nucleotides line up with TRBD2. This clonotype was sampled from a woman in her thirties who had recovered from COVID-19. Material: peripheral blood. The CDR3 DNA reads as TGTGCCAGCAGCGAGGCTGGGACTAGCGGACAAGAGACCCAGTACTTC. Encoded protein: CASSEAGTSGQETQYF.